The clone carrying this T cell receptor beta chain appeared many times. From the 5' RACE reads, TCRdb called clonotypes with MiXCR, one entry per CDR3 protein. Of some 87,000 distinct CDR3 sequences in the sample, roughly 13% were seen once. This CDR3 has 14 residues. The V gene end was trimmed by 7 bases and the J gene end by 5 bases; junction bases not matched to a gene: 4. Germline V gene data show CDR1 as MNHNS and CDR2 as SASEGT. The sample is drawn from a study of early T cells in non-severe SARS-CoV-2 infection. V usage is TRBV6-1 and J usage is TRBJ2-2; 10 nucleotides line up with TRBD2. The sequencing sample was made of whole blood. The clonotype comes from an adult who was a healthcare worker with PCR-confirmed SARS-CoV-2 infection or an uninfected control (not recorded which). The CDR3 sequence is CASKGLARTGELFF. CDR3 sequence (DNA): TGTGCCAGCAAGGGACTAGCGCGGACCGGGGAGCTGTTTTTT.